This TCR beta chain was obtained from a study of T cell repertoires in cytomegalovirus infection. In this sample, this clonotype turned up a few times. Its antigen is still unknown. TCRdb reanalysed the reads using MiXCR and keeps one entry per CDR3 protein. The data contain just over 450,000 distinct CDR3 sequences, approximately 42% of them singletons. Germline V gene sequence: CDR1 LGHNA, CDR2 YNFKEQ. The trim removed 1 base at V and 9 bases at J, leaving 7 bases unmatched. This CDR3 has 16 amino acids. This specimen was cultured PBMCs, taken from culture after CMV antigen stimulation. This rearrangement joins TRBV4-2 to TRBJ2-1, with TRBD2 matching over 12 bases. The clonotype was recovered from a human donor in good health (CMV status not recorded). Some clones in this sample may be carry-over from other donors' samples. The CDR3 sequence: CASSQALAGGPGEQFF. The CDR3 DNA follows: TGTGCCAGCAGCCAAGCTCTAGCGGGGGGGCCAGGTGAGCAGTTCTTC.